Shown below are 5 T cell receptor beta chains from a single sample sequenced in a study of beta chain features in type 1 diabetes. Study-wide results and limits: Across all four CD4+ subsets, people with type 1 diabetes showed modestly shorter TCRB CDR3s.

Their antigens are not known. Sequencing targeted expressed TCRB transcripts, as all isolated RNA had been reverse transcribed. This table comes from immunoSEQ multiplex PCR, and its TCRdb copy is limited to in-frame clones, with some not included. The table records about 360,000 clones, over 10% of them present only once. Material for sequencing was naive CD4+ T cells from blood. Receptors were obtained from a woman between 18 and 29 years old with type 1 diabetes.

This clone was seen only a few times. CDR3 sequence reads: CASSRGAMQETQYF. The CDR3 region has the DNA TGTGCCAGCTCCCGGGGGGCGATGCAAGAGACCCAGTACTTC. The V gene is TRBV28, the J gene TRBJ2-5, with D possibly being TRBD2 (7 bases). The CDR3 is 14 residues long. V was clipped by 8 bases and J by 2 bases, with 15 bases between them. Germline lookup yields CDR1 MDHEN and CDR2 SYDVKM.

V and J are TRBV28 and TRBJ2-4, with a tentative D call TRBD2 (6 bases). CDR1 and CDR2 from the germline V gene are MDHEN and SYDVKM. The CDR3 loop spans 16 amino acids. V dropped 4 bases and J dropped 0 bases, with 13 bases sitting between them. This CDR3 reads CASSSGGALAKNIQYF. The CDR3 DNA is TGTGCCAGCAGTTCTGGAGGGGCCCTAGCCAAAAACATTCAGTACTTC.

This clone was counted a few times. The chain recombines TRBV7-3 with TRBJ1-2, with D unclear. The CDR3 is made up of 13 amino acids. Germline V gene sequence: CDR1 SGHTA, CDR2 FQGTGA. V was shortened by 5 bases and J by 6 bases, with 13 bases between the two germline ends. In DNA, the CDR3 is TGTGCCAGCAGCCCCGGACCTAGCGATGGCTACACCTTC. As protein: CASSPGPSDGYTF.

The table lists this clone with a few counts. As DNA, the CDR3 is TGTGCCAGCAGCTCTACGTTAGGGGGCTCCTACGAGCAGTACTTC. Protein: CASSSTLGGSYEQYF. This rearrangement joins TRBV13 to TRBJ2-7; possible D gene TRBD1, 6 bases. Germline CDR1 PRHDT, CDR2 FYEKMQ (reference sequence). The CDR3 covers 15 residues. Trimming pared 4 bases from V and 0 bases from J, leaving 13 bases between.

The chain uses TRBV21-1 and TRBJ1-6; TRBD1 is the table's D call, not checked against the DNA. TRBV21-1 is a known pseudogene. The CDR3 sequence is 16 residues long. CDR3 loop: CASSQGTGGANSPLHF. CDR3 in DNA: TGTGCCAGCAGCCAAGGGACAGGGGGCGCCAATTCACCCCTCCACTTT.